A selection of T cell receptor beta chains follows, all from one sample in a study of blood T cell repertoires in COVID-19. The repertoire was sequenced with immunoSEQ multiplex PCR; TCRdb's copy has only in-frame clones and lacks some. The data show hundreds of thousands of clones, with 70% to 90% seen just once and about 7% held by the top ten. Sequencing was done on a sample of peripheral blood. Receptors originate from a human donor in a cohort sampled during active COVID-19. The CDR3 runs from the conserved cysteine through the conserved F or W. Each record gives: V gene, J gene, D gene, clone size, CDR3 protein, CDR3 DNA. D genes are given only for firm matches. A clone size is listed for some rows: how often the clone was seen (once, few, many), or a class if it is expanded.

>TRBV27|TRBJ1-1|-|-
CASRRGAGQPSEAFF
TGTGCCAGCAGGCGGGGGGCAGGGCAACCCTCTGAAGCTTTCTTT
>TRBV6-4|TRBJ2-6|-|once
CASSDPSAGANVLTF
TGTGCCAGCAGTGACCCCAGCGCCGGAGCCAACGTCCTGACTTTC
>TRBV28|TRBJ1-1|-|-
CASSLGRKAFF
TGTGCCAGCAGTTTGGGGAGGAAGGCTTTCTTT
>TRBV7-2|TRBJ1-2|-|-
CASSLLRLGDYGYTF
TGTGCCAGCAGCTTGCTACGACTCGGGGACTATGGCTACACCTTC
>TRBV29-1|TRBJ1-2|-|-
CSGSMAGRGYTF
TGCAGCGGCTCAATGGCAGGGAGGGGCTACACCTTC
>TRBV7-9|TRBJ1-1|TRBD1|-
CASSLGTGETFF
TGTGCCAGCAGCTTAGGGACAGGGGAAACTTTCTTT
>TRBV24-1|TRBJ2-2|-|-
CATSDLKSTGELFF
TGTGCCACCAGTGATTTGAAGAGCACCGGGGAGCTGTTTTTT
>TRBV18|TRBJ1-2|-|-
CASSPLGHVGYTF
TGTGCCAGCTCACCTCTGGGACATGTGGGCTACACCTTC
>TRBV27|TRBJ1-6|TRBD1|-
CASSNRGTGVSPLHF
TGTGCCAGCAGTAACCGCGGGACAGGGGTTTCACCCCTCCACTTT
>TRBV9|TRBJ2-2|-|-
CASSARVDTGELFF
TGTGCCAGCAGCGCCAGGGTAGACACCGGGGAGCTGTTTTTT
>TRBV27|TRBJ2-4|TRBD2|-
CASRRNGLAGQNIQYF
TGTGCCAGCAGACGAAATGGACTAGCGGGGCAAAACATTCAGTACTTC
>TRBV19|TRBJ2-7|-|-
CASKLSGLNSYEQYF
TGTGCCAGCAAACTCAGCGGACTTAACTCCTACGAGCAGTACTTC
>TRBV10-3|TRBJ1-1|-|-
CAISRQGGSNTEAFF
TGTGCCATCAGTCGTCAAGGGGGATCGAACACTGAAGCTTTCTTT
>TRBV6-5|TRBJ2-7|-|once
CASSYDRFYEQYF
TGTGCCAGCAGTTACGACAGGTTTTATGAGCAGTACTTC
>TRBV7-2|TRBJ2-7|-|few
CASSPFPGHIGEQYF
TGTGCCAGCAGCCCGTTCCCGGGACATATAGGCGAGCAGTACTTC
>TRBV7-9|TRBJ2-5|TRBD2|few
CASRGGSSGTQYF
TGTGCCAGCAGGGGGGGGAGTTCCGGGACCCAGTACTTC
>TRBV14|TRBJ2-3|-|once
CASSRLISDTQYF
TGTGCCAGCAGCCGCCTAATCTCAGATACGCAGTATTTT
>TRBV5-1|TRBJ2-7|TRBD2|-
CASSLVAGGQYEQYF
TGCGCCAGCAGCTTGGTGGCGGGGGGGCAATACGAGCAGTACTTC
>TRBV2|TRBJ2-2|-|-
CASGRTPKNTGELFF
TGTGCCAGCGGGCGCACCCCCAAGAACACCGGGGAGCTGTTTTTT
>TRBV24-1|TRBJ1-6|TRBD1|once
CATPMKGAASYNSPLHF
TGTGCCACCCCTATGAAGGGGGCGGCATCCTATAATTCACCCCTCCACTTT
>TRBV30|TRBJ1-2|-|-
CAWNRAWHGYTF
TGTGCCTGGAACAGGGCCTGGCATGGCTACACCTTC
>TRBV12-3/TRBV12-4|TRBJ1-1|TRBD1|-
CASRTGGLAEAFF
TGTGCCAGCAGAACAGGGGGCCTAGCCGAAGCTTTCTTT
>TRBV19|TRBJ1-1|TRBD1|once
CASKPTGTYTEAFF
TGTGCCAGTAAACCGACAGGGACGTACACTGAAGCTTTCTTT
>TRBV15|TRBJ1-1|-|-
CATSRPSAGDTEAFF
TGTGCCACCAGCAGACCTTCAGCGGGGGACACTGAAGCTTTCTTT
>TRBV5-1|TRBJ2-1|-|-
CASSLAGNEQFF
TGCGCCAGCAGCTTGGCAGGTAATGAGCAGTTCTTC
>TRBV6-5|TRBJ1-1|-|-
CASRLTRTFF
TGTGCCAGCAGGCTCACGAGGACTTTCTTT
>TRBV7-8|TRBJ2-3|TRBD2|-
CASSPRRLAGVDTQYF
TGTGCCAGCAGCCCCCGGCGTTTAGCGGGGGTAGATACGCAGTATTTT
>TRBV27|TRBJ1-5|-|-
CASSLSRGNQPQHF
TGTGCCAGCAGTTTATCTAGGGGTAATCAGCCCCAGCATTTT
>TRBV20-1|TRBJ1-2|-|-
CSALTYYGYTF
TGCAGTGCCCTGACTTACTATGGCTACACCTTC
>TRBV7-2|TRBJ2-7|TRBD2|-
CASSPAGGQEQYF
TGTGCCAGCAGCCCAGCGGGGGGGCAAGAGCAGTACTTC
>TRBV18|TRBJ1-5|-|-
CASSNRDHQPQHF
TGTGCCAGCTCGAACAGGGATCATCAGCCCCAGCATTTT
>TRBV2|TRBJ1-2|-|-
CASSRSTIDERNGYTF
TGTGCCAGCAGTCGGTCGACAATTGATGAACGGAATGGCTACACCTTC
>TRBV28|TRBJ1-1|-|-
CASRHRVFGNTEAFF
TGTGCCAGCAGGCACAGGGTATTTGGGAACACTGAAGCTTTCTTT
>TRBV28|TRBJ2-7|-|-
CASSAGLSSYEQYF
TGTGCCAGCAGCGCGGGACTGAGCTCCTACGAGCAGTACTTC
>TRBV6-5|TRBJ1-2|TRBD1|-
CASSFGTGGSYGYTF
TGTGCCAGCAGTTTCGGGACAGGGGGGAGCTATGGCTACACCTTC
>TRBV2|TRBJ2-5|-|-
CASSELGFGETQYF
TGTGCCAGCAGTGAGTTGGGTTTCGGGGAGACCCAGTACTTC
>TRBV7-6|TRBJ2-2|TRBD2|-
CASSSATSGPGELFF
TGTGCCAGCAGCTCCGCGACTAGCGGACCCGGGGAGCTGTTTTTT
>TRBV18|TRBJ1-1|-|-
CASSPSRQSDTEAFF
TGTGCCAGCTCACCTTCCAGGCAATCCGACACTGAAGCTTTCTTT
>TRBV5-6|TRBJ2-4|TRBD1|-
CASSLGQGYHIQYF
TGTGCCAGCAGCTTAGGACAGGGGTATCACATTCAGTACTTC
>TRBV29-1|TRBJ2-1|-|-
CSVVILELAYNEQFF
TGCAGCGTTGTAATCCTTGAACTAGCCTACAATGAGCAGTTCTTC